The T cell receptor (beta chain) described here comes from a study of PD-1 blockade in classical Hodgkin lymphoma. Study observations and caveats: Lower baseline TCR diversity was reported for newly diagnosed patients than for healthy donors.

As to this clone: Its cognate antigen is unknown.

Clones were read by immunoSEQ multiplex PCR, and TCRdb kept only the in-frame ones, dropping some. The sample holds approximately 23,000 clones; roughly 90% are singletons and the top ten take roughly 0.38%. The time point denotes: newly diagnosed, previously untreated cHL patient sample. Magnetic negative selection was used to purify CD4+ T cells from thawed PBMCs. PBMCs from untreated, newly diagnosed classical Hodgkin lymphoma were comparison samples. The germline gives CDR1 SEHNR, CDR2 FQNEAQ (reference sequence). The V end lost 1 base, the J end lost 0 bases, and 9 bases lay between the germline ends. The CDR3 runs to 15 residues.

The rearrangement links TRBV7-9 to TRBJ1-1; D not resolved. This TCR derives from a human donor with classical Hodgkin lymphoma. The material sequenced was CD4+ T cells from blood. CDR3 residues: CASSLVALLNTEAFF. As DNA, the CDR3 is TGTGCCAGCAGCTTAGTTGCTCTCTTGAACACTGAAGCTTTCTTT.